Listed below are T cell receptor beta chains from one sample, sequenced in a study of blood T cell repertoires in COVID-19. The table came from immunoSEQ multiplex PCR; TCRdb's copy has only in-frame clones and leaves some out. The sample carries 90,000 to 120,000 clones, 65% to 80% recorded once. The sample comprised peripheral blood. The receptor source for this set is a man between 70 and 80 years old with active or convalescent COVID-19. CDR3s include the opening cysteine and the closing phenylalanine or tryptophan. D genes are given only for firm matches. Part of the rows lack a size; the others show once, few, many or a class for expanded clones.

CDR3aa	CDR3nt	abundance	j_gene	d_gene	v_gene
CASSGRLADQETQYF	TGTGCCAGCAGCGGAAGACTAGCGGACCAAGAGACCCAGTACTTC	-	TRBJ2-5	TRBD2	TRBV2
CSVHRGREQYF	TGCAGTGTCCACAGGGGGCGCGAGCAGTACTTC	-	TRBJ2-7	TRBD1	TRBV20-1
CAHGRDFRKSDSNQPQHF	TGTGCCCATGGCCGGGACTTCCGAAAGTCGGATAGCAATCAGCCCCAGCATTTT	-	TRBJ1-5	-	TRBV19
CASSSASGSGNTIYF	TGCGCCAGCAGCTCGGCCTCAGGGTCTGGAAACACCATATATTTT	few	TRBJ1-3	-	TRBV5-1
CASGFQQGAEFF	TGTGCTAGTGGTTTCCAACAGGGTGCCGAGTTCTTC	-	TRBJ2-1	-	TRBV12-5
CASGLVSGVGDEQFF	TGTGCTAGTGGTTTGGTATCGGGGGTCGGCGATGAGCAGTTCTTC	-	TRBJ2-1	-	TRBV12-5
CATRSDLGDSPLHF	TGTGCTACCCGTTCGGACCTGGGAGATTCACCCCTCCACTTT	-	TRBJ1-6	-	TRBV12-5
CASSLSFERKETQYF	TGTGCCAGCTCCCTCTCCTTCGAGCGGAAAGAGACCCAGTACTTC	-	TRBJ2-5	-	TRBV18
CAGRGRLYGYTF	TGTGCCGGCAGGGGGAGGCTTTATGGCTACACCTTC	many	TRBJ1-2	TRBD1	TRBV30
CASSHAIAENTGELFF	TGTGCCAGCAGCCACGCCATAGCGGAGAACACCGGGGAGCTGTTTTTT	-	TRBJ2-2	-	TRBV3-1/TRBV3-2
CASRLQGALNSPLHF	TGTGCCAGCAGGTTACAGGGGGCTCTGAATTCACCCCTCCACTTT	-	TRBJ1-6	TRBD1	TRBV5-4
CASSLGTATSYGYTF	TGTGCCAGCAGCTTAGGGACAGCCACTTCCTATGGCTACACCTTC	-	TRBJ1-2	-	TRBV11-2
CASSQDQTGELFF	TGTGCCAGCAGCCAAGACCAAACCGGGGAGCTGTTTTTT	-	TRBJ2-2	-	TRBV3-1/TRBV3-2
CASSEAGFGANVLTF	TGTGCCAGCAGTGAGGCGGGCTTTGGGGCCAACGTCCTGACTTTC	once	TRBJ2-6	-	TRBV6-2/TRBV6-3
CASSEGYTEAFF	TGCGCCAGCAGTGAGGGCTACACTGAAGCTTTCTTT	-	TRBJ1-1	-	TRBV10-2
CASSELSGGGPYEQYF	TGTGCCAGCAGTGAACTTAGCGGGGGGGGACCCTACGAGCAGTACTTC	-	TRBJ2-7	TRBD2	TRBV6-1
CSAGANTEAFF	TGCAGTGCTGGGGCGAACACTGAAGCTTTCTTT	few	TRBJ1-1	-	TRBV20-1
CASTQRGTGNTIYF	TGTGCCAGCACTCAAAGGGGGACTGGAAACACCATATATTTT	-	TRBJ1-3	-	TRBV5-6
CASSDPQIQYF	TGTGCCAGCAGTGATCCTCAGATACAGTACTTC	-	TRBJ2-7	-	TRBV2